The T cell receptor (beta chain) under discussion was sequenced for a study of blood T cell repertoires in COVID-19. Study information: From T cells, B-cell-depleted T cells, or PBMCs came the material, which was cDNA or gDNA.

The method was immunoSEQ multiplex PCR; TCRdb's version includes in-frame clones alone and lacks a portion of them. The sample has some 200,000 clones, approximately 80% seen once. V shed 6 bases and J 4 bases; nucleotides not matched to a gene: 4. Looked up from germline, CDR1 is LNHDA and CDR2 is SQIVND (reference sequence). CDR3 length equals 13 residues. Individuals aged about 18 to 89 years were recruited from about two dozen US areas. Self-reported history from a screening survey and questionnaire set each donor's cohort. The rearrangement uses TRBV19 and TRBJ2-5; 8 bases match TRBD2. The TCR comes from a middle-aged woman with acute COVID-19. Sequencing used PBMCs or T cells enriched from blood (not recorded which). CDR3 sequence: CASRGLDGETQYF. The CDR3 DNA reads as TGTGCCAGTAGGGGACTAGATGGAGAGACCCAGTACTTC.